These T cell receptor beta chains were read from a single sample in a study of cytomegalovirus exposure and HLA in healthy donors. Clones were read by immunoSEQ multiplex PCR, and TCRdb kept only the in-frame ones, dropping some. The sample lists roughly 160,000 clones; roughly 76% were seen once. The sequenced material came from PBMCs. The receptors were sampled from a woman aged 50 to 65 in good health and CMV-seronegative. Both conserved end residues are part of each CDR3. D genes are given only for firm matches. Not all rows give a size; the values are once, few, many and, for expanded clones, a class.

v_gene	j_gene	abundance	d_gene	CDR3aa	CDR3nt
TRBV6-6	TRBJ2-1	.	.	CASSLGGLGENEQFF	TGTGCCAGCAGTCTCGGGGGACTGGGAGAAAATGAGCAGTTCTTC
TRBV29-1	TRBJ1-4	few	TRBD1	CSAMGQGGNEKLFF	TGCAGCGCCATGGGACAGGGGGGAAATGAAAAACTGTTTTTT
TRBV7-8	TRBJ1-4	.	.	CASSRRAWGEVSTNEKLFF	TGTGCCAGCAGCCGTCGGGCTTGGGGGGAAGTTAGCACTAATGAAAAACTGTTTTTT
TRBV7-2	TRBJ1-6	.	.	CASSQSRDSPLHF	TGTGCCAGCAGCCAAAGCAGGGATTCACCCCTCCACTTT
TRBV4-2	TRBJ1-1	.	.	CASSQDPREVEAFF	TGTGCCAGCAGCCAAGATCCGCGGGAGGTTGAAGCTTTCTTT
TRBV11-3	TRBJ2-2	.	TRBD2	CASRLAGGTGELFF	TGTGCCAGCCGACTAGCGGGAGGAACCGGGGAGCTGTTTTTT
TRBV4-1	TRBJ2-7	.	TRBD1	CASSQAPDRFSYEQYF	TGCGCCAGCAGCCAAGCACCGGACAGGTTTTCCTACGAGCAGTACTTC
TRBV18	TRBJ1-2	.	.	CASSPEGNYGYTF	TGTGCCAGCTCACCGGAGGGTAACTATGGCTACACCTTC
TRBV18	TRBJ2-5	once	.	CASSQNLVPQETQYF	TGTGCCAGCTCACAGAACCTAGTTCCCCAAGAGACCCAGTACTTC
TRBV7-9	TRBJ1-6	.	.	CASSLEGRETGSPLHF	TGTGCCAGCAGCTTAGAAGGCAGGGAAACAGGTTCACCCCTCCACTTT
TRBV4-3	TRBJ2-7	.	.	CASSQDTLARDEQYF	TGCGCCAGCAGCCAAGATACCCTGGCCCGGGACGAGCAGTACTTC
TRBV7-8	TRBJ1-5	.	.	CASSLEAGVSNQPQHF	TGTGCCAGCAGCTTAGAGGCGGGAGTCAGCAATCAGCCCCAGCATTTT
TRBV5-5	TRBJ2-1	.	.	CASSLGNRGYEQFF	TGTGCCAGCAGCTTAGGAAATAGAGGTTATGAGCAGTTCTTC
TRBV7-2	TRBJ2-7	.	TRBD1	CASSLANQGAYEQYF	TGTGCCAGCAGCTTAGCGAACCAGGGGGCCTACGAGCAGTACTTC
TRBV28	TRBJ2-3	.	TRBD2	CASSLSLPGGDTQYF	TGTGCCAGCAGTTTGAGCCTTCCGGGAGGCGATACGCAGTATTTT
TRBV18	TRBJ2-5	.	.	CASSPGRGPGETQYF	TGTGCCAGCTCACCGGGGCGGGGCCCGGGAGAGACCCAGTACTTC
TRBV27	TRBJ1-2	.	.	CASSFTGQIYGYTF	TGTGCCAGCAGTTTCACGGGACAAATCTATGGCTACACCTTC
TRBV5-1	TRBJ2-2	.	TRBD1	CASKNPGTENTGELFF	TGCGCCAGTAAAAACCCGGGGACAGAGAACACCGGGGAGCTGTTTTTT
TRBV7-2	TRBJ1-5	.	.	CASTQGVGGQPQHF	TGTGCCAGCACCCAAGGGGTGGGAGGTCAGCCCCAGCATTTT
TRBV25-1	TRBJ2-5	once	.	CASSDGGKGETQYF	TGTGCCAGCAGTGACGGGGGAAAGGGAGAGACCCAGTACTTC
TRBV19	TRBJ2-1	.	.	CASSIGSPLFHNEQFF	TGTGCCAGTAGTATAGGGTCACCACTCTTCCACAATGAGCAGTTCTTC
TRBV27	TRBJ2-1	once	TRBD1	CASSLTGQGFYNEQFF	TGTGCCAGCAGTCTGACGGGACAGGGATTCTACAATGAGCAGTTCTTC
TRBV7-9	TRBJ2-5	.	.	CASSPGTTYQETQYF	TGTGCCAGCAGCCCCGGGACAACGTACCAAGAGACCCAGTACTTC
TRBV5-5	TRBJ1-1	.	.	CASSFEGSYNTEAFF	TGTGCCAGCAGCTTCGAGGGATCCTACAACACTGAAGCTTTCTTT
TRBV28	TRBJ1-5	.	.	CASSFEWTGDQPQHF	TGTGCCAGCAGTTTTGAATGGACGGGAGATCAGCCCCAGCATTTT
TRBV27	TRBJ1-1	.	.	CASRRLGGEAFF	TGTGCCAGCAGACGACTTGGTGGTGAAGCTTTCTTT
TRBV19	TRBJ1-1	.	.	CASSIHHIAGTEAFF	TGTGCCAGTAGTATCCACCATATAGCGGGCACTGAAGCTTTCTTT
TRBV5-4	TRBJ1-1	.	.	CASSVRQNMNTEAFF	TGTGCCAGCAGCGTACGACAGAACATGAACACTGAAGCTTTCTTT
TRBV7-2	TRBJ2-7	.	TRBD2	CASSRVAGEPYEQYF	TGTGCCAGCAGCCGCGTAGCGGGGGAGCCCTACGAGCAGTACTTC
TRBV7-9	TRBJ2-4	.	.	CASSFAGAKNIQYF	TGTGCCAGCAGCTTTGCCGGAGCCAAAAACATTCAGTACTTC
TRBV5-5	TRBJ1-2	.	.	CASSLRLITGDPSNYGYTF	TGTGCCAGCAGCTTGCGTCTGATTACAGGCGACCCTTCTAACTATGGCTACACCTTC
TRBV28	TRBJ1-2	.	TRBD1	CASNPYHRGQGYTF	TGTGCCAGCAATCCATATCACAGGGGGCAGGGCTACACCTTC
TRBV5-1	TRBJ1-2	.	TRBD1	CASSARRDRASYGYTF	TGCGCCAGCAGCGCCCGACGGGACAGGGCCTCTTATGGCTACACCTTC
TRBV5-5	TRBJ2-7	.	.	CASSLGQGPYEQYF	TGTGCCAGCAGCTTGGGGCAGGGTCCTTACGAGCAGTACTTC
TRBV28	TRBJ2-5	.	TRBD2	CASRKREGRETQYF	TGTGCCAGCAGAAAGCGGGAGGGCCGGGAGACCCAGTACTTC
TRBV6-6	TRBJ1-1	.	TRBD1	CASSLGQGPWTEAFF	TGTGCCAGCAGTTTGGGACAGGGGCCCTGGACTGAAGCTTTCTTT
TRBV5-5	TRBJ2-1	.	.	CASSLDLVLGNEQFF	TGTGCCAGCAGCTTGGACCTCGTCCTAGGTAATGAGCAGTTCTTC
TRBV4-2	TRBJ1-2	.	TRBD1	CASSQDLGTVNGYTF	TGTGCCAGCAGCCAAGATTTGGGGACAGTGAATGGCTACACCTTC
TRBV21-1	TRBJ2-1	.	.	CASSRPGTPLWNNEQFF	TGTGCCAGCAGCAGACCTGGGACTCCTCTTTGGAACAATGAGCAGTTCTTC
TRBV30	TRBJ1-2	.	.	CAWSTGNTNYGYTF	TGTGCCTGGAGTACGGGGAACACTAACTATGGCTACACCTTC